These T cell receptor beta chains were read from a single sample in a study of T-cell reconstitution after alpha-beta-depleted transplantation in children. TCRdb re-called the PCR reads through MiXCR, storing one row per CDR3 protein. Altogether approximately 250,000 distinct CDR3 sequences are present, approximately 9.8% being singletons, with the ten largest covering around 5.1%. The sequenced sample was PBMCs from the stem cell graft donor, obtained from the stem cell graft. The receptors come from a human donor who donated a stem cell graft to a child with SCID. Each CDR3 is given with its conserved first and last residue. The order of the fields is CDR3 DNA, CDR3 protein, clone size, V gene, J gene, D gene. D genes are given only for firm matches. Clone sizes are given selectively: once, few, many, or a class where the clone is expanded.

CDR3 DNA: TGTGCCAGCAGTTTAGCAACTAATGAAAAACTGTTTTTT
CDR3 protein: CASSLATNEKLFF
clone size: many
V gene: TRBV12-3/TRBV12-4
J gene: TRBJ1-4
D gene: -

CDR3 DNA: TGTGCCAGCAGCCTCGAGACCACAGATACGCAGTATTTT
CDR3 protein: CASSLETTDTQYF
clone size: many
V gene: TRBV7-6
J gene: TRBJ2-3
D gene: -

CDR3 DNA: TGTGCCAGCAGTTTGGGACTAGCGGGGGCAGATACGCAGTATTTT
CDR3 protein: CASSLGLAGADTQYF
clone size: many
V gene: TRBV5-1
J gene: TRBJ2-3
D gene: TRBD2

CDR3 DNA: TGTGCCAGCAGTTTTCGAACAGGGGATGAAAAACTGTTTTTT
CDR3 protein: CASSFRTGDEKLFF
clone size: -
V gene: TRBV6-5
J gene: TRBJ1-4
D gene: TRBD1

CDR3 DNA: TGTGCCTGGAGTTTTCAAGGTCTCACTGAAGCTTTCTTT
CDR3 protein: CAWSFQGLTEAFF
clone size: -
V gene: TRBV30
J gene: TRBJ1-1
D gene: -

CDR3 DNA: TGTGCCAGCAGTCGCGGCGGTCCGGGGGGCGCAACTAATGAAAAACTGTTTTTT
CDR3 protein: CASSRGGPGGATNEKLFF
clone size: few
V gene: TRBV6-1
J gene: TRBJ1-4
D gene: -

CDR3 DNA: TGTGCCAGCAGTGGACAGGGCATACTGAACACTGAAGCTTTCTTT
CDR3 protein: CASSGQGILNTEAFF
clone size: many
V gene: TRBV6-2/TRBV6-3
J gene: TRBJ1-1
D gene: TRBD1

CDR3 DNA: TGTGCCAGCACCTTAGACAGGGGGCGGGAGCAGTTCTTC
CDR3 protein: CASTLDRGREQFF
clone size: many
V gene: TRBV28
J gene: TRBJ2-1
D gene: TRBD1

CDR3 DNA: TGTGCCAGCAGCCCTCACAGAGGGTTTGATACGCAGTATTTT
CDR3 protein: CASSPHRGFDTQYF
clone size: -
V gene: TRBV7-9
J gene: TRBJ2-3
D gene: -

CDR3 DNA: TGTGCCAGCAGCGGACCAGGGGGGAGAGGCTACACCTTC
CDR3 protein: CASSGPGGRGYTF
clone size: many
V gene: TRBV7-3
J gene: TRBJ1-2
D gene: TRBD1

CDR3 DNA: TGCGCCAGCAGCGTCCAGGACAGGACGTTCTTC
CDR3 protein: CASSVQDRTFF
clone size: many
V gene: TRBV5-1
J gene: TRBJ2-1
D gene: TRBD1

CDR3 DNA: TGCGCCAGCACGGGAGGGGCGTACGAGCAGTACTTC
CDR3 protein: CASTGGAYEQYF
clone size: many
V gene: TRBV5-1
J gene: TRBJ2-7
D gene: TRBD2

CDR3 DNA: TGCAGTGCTAGAGGTCTAGCGGGGGCCAATGTCTACGAGCAGTACTTC
CDR3 protein: CSARGLAGANVYEQYF
clone size: many
V gene: TRBV20-1
J gene: TRBJ2-7
D gene: TRBD2

CDR3 DNA: TGTGCCAGCAGCTTAACCGGGACCGCTTCACCCCTCCACTTT
CDR3 protein: CASSLTGTASPLHF
clone size: few
V gene: TRBV7-2
J gene: TRBJ1-6
D gene: -

CDR3 DNA: TGTGCCAGCACCCCCCCACCTCTGGGGCACACTGAAGCTTTCTTT
CDR3 protein: CASTPPPLGHTEAFF
clone size: many
V gene: TRBV6-1
J gene: TRBJ1-1
D gene: -

CDR3 DNA: TGTGCCAGCAGCCAAAGGGGAACAGGGGGCCGGGAGCAGTTCTTC
CDR3 protein: CASSQRGTGGREQFF
clone size: few
V gene: TRBV4-2
J gene: TRBJ2-1
D gene: TRBD1

CDR3 DNA: TGTGCCAGCAGCCAGCCTGGGGCCGGGACACCGAACACCGGGGAGCTGTTTTTT
CDR3 protein: CASSQPGAGTPNTGELFF
clone size: few
V gene: TRBV3-1
J gene: TRBJ2-2
D gene: -

CDR3 DNA: TGCAGTGCTAGAGTGGATGGGGCCAGCTCTGGAAACACCATATATTTT
CDR3 protein: CSARVDGASSGNTIYF
clone size: many
V gene: TRBV20-1
J gene: TRBJ1-3
D gene: -

CDR3 DNA: TGTGCCAGCAGCTGGGACAGATACGAAAACATTCAGTACTTC
CDR3 protein: CASSWDRYENIQYF
clone size: many
V gene: TRBV11-2
J gene: TRBJ2-4
D gene: TRBD1

CDR3 DNA: TGTGCCAGCAGCCCGGGATTTCTTTGGGGACAGGGAGCCTACGAGCAGTACTTC
CDR3 protein: CASSPGFLWGQGAYEQYF
clone size: few
V gene: TRBV4-2
J gene: TRBJ2-7
D gene: TRBD1

CDR3 DNA: TGCTGTGCTAGAAGGCGCCCGGGGGAGTGGGACACTGAAGCTTTCTTT
CDR3 protein: CCARRRPGEWDTEAFF
clone size: few
V gene: TRBV20-1
J gene: TRBJ1-1
D gene: -

CDR3 DNA: TGTGCCTGGAGTGTCAGCCCTAGCTATGGCTACACCTTC
CDR3 protein: CAWSVSPSYGYTF
clone size: many
V gene: TRBV30
J gene: TRBJ1-2
D gene: -

CDR3 DNA: TGTGCCAGCAGCGGTTGGGACAACACCGGGGAGCTGTTTTTT
CDR3 protein: CASSGWDNTGELFF
clone size: many
V gene: TRBV7-9
J gene: TRBJ2-2
D gene: -

CDR3 DNA: TGCGCCAGCAGCTTGTTGGTCACCGGGGAGCTGTTTTTT
CDR3 protein: CASSLLVTGELFF
clone size: many
V gene: TRBV5-1
J gene: TRBJ2-2
D gene: -

CDR3 DNA: TGCGCCAGCGGGCCGACAAGTTACAATGAGCAGTTCTTC
CDR3 protein: CASGPTSYNEQFF
clone size: few
V gene: TRBV5-1
J gene: TRBJ2-1
D gene: -

CDR3 DNA: TGCGCCAGCAGCTCGGTAGGACTAGCGGGGGGCGGTGAGCAGTTCTTC
CDR3 protein: CASSSVGLAGGGEQFF
clone size: few
V gene: TRBV5-1
J gene: TRBJ2-1
D gene: TRBD2

CDR3 DNA: TGCGCCAGCAGCTTAGAGATGAACACTGAAGCTTTCTTT
CDR3 protein: CASSLEMNTEAFF
clone size: many
V gene: TRBV5-1
J gene: TRBJ1-1
D gene: -

CDR3 DNA: TGTGCCAGCAGTGACCTGAGCTCCTACAATGAGCAGTTCTTC
CDR3 protein: CASSDLSSYNEQFF
clone size: many
V gene: TRBV27
J gene: TRBJ2-1
D gene: -

CDR3 DNA: TGTGCCACCAGTCATCCCGGGACAGGGTTTGAAAAACTGTTTTTT
CDR3 protein: CATSHPGTGFEKLFF
clone size: many
V gene: TRBV15
J gene: TRBJ1-4
D gene: TRBD1

CDR3 DNA: TGTGCCAGCAGCTTAGTGGGGACTAGCGGGGCCACGGGTGAGCAGTTCTTC
CDR3 protein: CASSLVGTSGATGEQFF
clone size: many
V gene: TRBV7-8
J gene: TRBJ2-1
D gene: TRBD2

CDR3 DNA: TGCAGCGTTGCCCGTTTCACTGAAGCTTTCTTT
CDR3 protein: CSVARFTEAFF
clone size: many
V gene: TRBV29-1
J gene: TRBJ1-1
D gene: -

CDR3 DNA: TGTGCCAGCAGCTTGACCTATCGGGACACGAAGAACACCGGGGAGCTGTTTTTT
CDR3 protein: CASSLTYRDTKNTGELFF
clone size: -
V gene: TRBV7-3
J gene: TRBJ2-2
D gene: -

CDR3 DNA: TGTGCCAGCACTCTGACAGGGATGAACACTGAAGCTTTCTTT
CDR3 protein: CASTLTGMNTEAFF
clone size: many
V gene: TRBV6-1
J gene: TRBJ1-1
D gene: TRBD1

CDR3 DNA: TGTGCCAGCAGCCAAGTTAGGGGGGGGCCCTATTTCACAGATACGCAGTATTTT
CDR3 protein: CASSQVRGGPYFTDTQYF
clone size: many
V gene: TRBV4-2
J gene: TRBJ2-3
D gene: -

CDR3 DNA: TGTGCCAGCAGCTTAGGAGTGAGCGGGGGTTTGCTGGATACGCAGTATTTT
CDR3 protein: CASSLGVSGGLLDTQYF
clone size: many
V gene: TRBV7-2
J gene: TRBJ2-3
D gene: TRBD2

CDR3 DNA: TGCAGCGGAGGTACAGGGCGAAACTATGGCTACACCTTC
CDR3 protein: CSGGTGRNYGYTF
clone size: -
V gene: TRBV29-1
J gene: TRBJ1-2
D gene: -

CDR3 DNA: TGTGCCAGCAGTTTATCTCGTTTGGGGGGTTCGGCGAACACCGGGGAGCTGTTTTTT
CDR3 protein: CASSLSRLGGSANTGELFF
clone size: few
V gene: TRBV27
J gene: TRBJ2-2
D gene: -

CDR3 DNA: TGCGCCAGCAGCCTACAGGGTTCGGCCGGGGAGCTGTTTTTT
CDR3 protein: CASSLQGSAGELFF
clone size: many
V gene: TRBV5-1
J gene: TRBJ2-2
D gene: -

CDR3 DNA: TGCGCCAGCAGCCGGACAGGGATCCCAAACTACGAGCAGTACTTC
CDR3 protein: CASSRTGIPNYEQYF
clone size: many
V gene: TRBV5-1
J gene: TRBJ2-7
D gene: TRBD1

CDR3 DNA: TGTGCCAGCAGCCCGACAGGGGCCGAGGAAAAACTGTTTTTT
CDR3 protein: CASSPTGAEEKLFF
clone size: -
V gene: TRBV28
J gene: TRBJ1-4
D gene: TRBD1

CDR3 DNA: TGTGCCAGCAGTTTCGGAGTTCAGCCCCAGCATTTT
CDR3 protein: CASSFGVQPQHF
clone size: many
V gene: TRBV12-3/TRBV12-4
J gene: TRBJ1-5
D gene: -

CDR3 DNA: TGTGCCAGCAGCTTACCGGGGCAGAACACTGAAGCTTTCTTT
CDR3 protein: CASSLPGQNTEAFF
clone size: many
V gene: TRBV7-3
J gene: TRBJ1-1
D gene: -

CDR3 DNA: TGTGCCAGCAGTCCCTTAGACAGGCTCTCCTACGAGCAGTACTTC
CDR3 protein: CASSPLDRLSYEQYF
clone size: many
V gene: TRBV12-3/TRBV12-4
J gene: TRBJ2-7
D gene: -

CDR3 DNA: TGCGCCAGCAGCCCAACGATCGGGACAGCGAACACCGGGGAGCTGTTTTTT
CDR3 protein: CASSPTIGTANTGELFF
clone size: many
V gene: TRBV5-1
J gene: TRBJ2-2
D gene: TRBD1

CDR3 DNA: TGTGCCTGGACGACAGGGAACTATGGCTACACCTTC
CDR3 protein: CAWTTGNYGYTF
clone size: -
V gene: TRBV30
J gene: TRBJ1-2
D gene: TRBD1

CDR3 DNA: TGTGCCAGCAGTAAATCGGTCGGGTTTCGGAACACTGAAGCTTTCTTT
CDR3 protein: CASSKSVGFRNTEAFF
clone size: few
V gene: TRBV12-3/TRBV12-4
J gene: TRBJ1-1
D gene: -

CDR3 DNA: TGCGCCAGCATCCCTGGGGCTAGCGGGGGGGGAGATACGCAGTATTTT
CDR3 protein: CASIPGASGGGDTQYF
clone size: many
V gene: TRBV5-1
J gene: TRBJ2-3
D gene: TRBD2

CDR3 DNA: TGTGCCAGCAGCGTAGTCGGGGAGTACGGCTACACCTTC
CDR3 protein: CASSVVGEYGYTF
clone size: many
V gene: TRBV9
J gene: TRBJ1-2
D gene: -